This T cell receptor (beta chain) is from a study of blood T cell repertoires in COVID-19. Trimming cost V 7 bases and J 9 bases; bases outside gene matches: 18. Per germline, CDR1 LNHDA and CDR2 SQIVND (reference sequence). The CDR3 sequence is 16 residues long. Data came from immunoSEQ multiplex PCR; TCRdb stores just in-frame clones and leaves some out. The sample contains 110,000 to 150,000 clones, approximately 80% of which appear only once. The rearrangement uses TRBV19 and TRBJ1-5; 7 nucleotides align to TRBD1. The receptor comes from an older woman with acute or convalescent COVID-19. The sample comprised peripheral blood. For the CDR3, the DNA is TGTGCCAGTAACCCCCTCGGGACAGCTCTAAGGGGGCCCCAGCATTTT. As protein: CASNPLGTALRGPQHF.